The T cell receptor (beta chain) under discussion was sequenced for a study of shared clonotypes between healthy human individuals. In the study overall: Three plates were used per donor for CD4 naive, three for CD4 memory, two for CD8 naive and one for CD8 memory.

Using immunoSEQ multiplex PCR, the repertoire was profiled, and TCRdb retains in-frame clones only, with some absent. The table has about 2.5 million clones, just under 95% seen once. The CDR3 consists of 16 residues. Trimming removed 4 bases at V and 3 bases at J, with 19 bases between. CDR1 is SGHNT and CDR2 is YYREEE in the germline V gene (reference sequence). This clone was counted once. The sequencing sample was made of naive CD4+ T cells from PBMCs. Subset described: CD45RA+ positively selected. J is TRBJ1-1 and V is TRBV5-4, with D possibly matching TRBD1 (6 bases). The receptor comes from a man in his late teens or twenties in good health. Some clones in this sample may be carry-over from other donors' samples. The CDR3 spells CASSRTLGAGDTEAFF. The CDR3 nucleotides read TGTGCCAGCAGCCGGACCTTGGGGGCGGGGGACACTGAAGCTTTCTTT.